Listed here are 4 T cell receptor beta chains from one sample, sequenced in a study of cytomegalovirus exposure and HLA in healthy donors. The PCR employed 60 Vbeta primers together with 13 Jbeta primers. Here immunoSEQ multiplex PCR was the method, and the copy in TCRdb shows in-frame clones only, minus some. The data show some 240,000 clones, about 78% seen once. The sample was PBMCs. The receptors were sampled from a male donor in good health and CMV-seronegative.

This clone appeared a single time. The chain employs TRBV27 and TRBJ2-7; D is uncertain. The CDR3 is made up of 14 amino acids. In germline, CDR1 is MNHEY, CDR2 SMNVEV (reference sequence). Trimming cost V 0 bases and J 4 bases, with 10 bases left between them. DNA for the CDR3: TGTGCCAGCAGTTTATCGCCGCCGGTATACGAGCAGTACTTC. The encoded protein is CASSLSPPVYEQYF.

The chain recombines TRBV5-6 with TRBJ1-3; 7 bases match TRBD1. The CDR3 is 15 residues long. V lost 4 bases and J lost 0; bases outside the gene matches: 4. Germline V CDR1 and CDR2: SGHDT, YYEEEE. The CDR3 region has the DNA TGTGCCAGCAGCCCAACAGGGGTCTCTGGAAACACCATATATTTT. Its translation: CASSPTGVSGNTIYF.

This chain joins TRBV2 and TRBJ1-1; D is perhaps TRBD1 (6 bases). The CDR3 is 15 residues long. CDR1 and CDR2 from the germline V gene are SNHLY and FYNNEI. Trimming shortened V by 2 bases and J by 1 base, and 11 bases separated the two germline ends. The CDR3 protein is CASSEQGMRNTEAFF. The CDR3 nucleotides are TGTGCCAGCAGTGAACAGGGGATGAGGAACACTGAAGCTTTCTTT.

This chain connects TRBV6-5 to TRBJ2-5, with a weak D call TRBD2 (6 bases). The J call may be mistaken, given a closer DNA end match to TRBJ2-7. The CDR3 sequence is 15 residues long. Germline V gene lookup returns CDR1 MNHEY and CDR2 SVGAGI. CDR3 coding DNA: TGTGCCAGCAGTTACTTCGGGGGAGAAGCCTACGAGCAGTACTTC. Translated, it gives CASSYFGGEAYEQYF.